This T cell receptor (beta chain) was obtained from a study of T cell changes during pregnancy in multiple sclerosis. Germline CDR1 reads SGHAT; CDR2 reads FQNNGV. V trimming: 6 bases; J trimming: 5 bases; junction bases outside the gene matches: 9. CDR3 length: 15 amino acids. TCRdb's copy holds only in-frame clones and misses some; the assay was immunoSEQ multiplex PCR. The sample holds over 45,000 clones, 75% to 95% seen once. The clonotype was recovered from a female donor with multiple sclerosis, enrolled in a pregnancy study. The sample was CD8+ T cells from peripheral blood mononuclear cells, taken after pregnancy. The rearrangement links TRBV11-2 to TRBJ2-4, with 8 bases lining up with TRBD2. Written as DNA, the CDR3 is TGTGCCAGCAGAAAACCCGGGACTAGGGAAAACATTCAGTACTTC. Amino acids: CASRKPGTRENIQYF.